This T cell receptor (beta chain) was recorded in a study of CD8 T cells in ankylosing spondylitis. Broader study findings: The authors reported significant enrichment of disease-linked clones in matched ankylosing spondylitis synovial fluid.

Quantitative 5'-RACE was performed with molecular barcodes, and it yielded the TCR beta libraries. TCRdb reprocessed the 5' RACE reads with MiXCR, giving one entry per CDR3 protein. This sample carries roughly 42,000 distinct CDR3 sequences, 2.5% to 3% of them seen once, and the ten largest clones take 4% to 5.5%. Ten or more counts support this clonotype. Its antigen is not identified. Sequencing was done on a sample of blood, either unsorted or a sorted T cell fraction (not recorded which). This sequence was found in a male donor with ankylosing spondylitis or in good health (not recorded which).

As DNA, the CDR3 is TGTGCCAGCAGCGCGGCGGGGGACCGAAATAACGAGCAGTACTTC. Translated, it gives CASSAAGDRNNEQYF. The chain links TRBV9 to TRBJ2-7; TRBD2 matches at 7 bases. The CDR3 loop spans 15 amino acids. The junction had 11 bases not matched to a gene; V was cut back by 3 bases and J by 5 bases. CDR1 SGDLS and CDR2 YYNGEE come from the germline V gene.